The present entry profiles one T cell receptor beta chain with its context. This specimen belongs to a study of blood T cell repertoires in COVID-19. Study-level information: Acute-phase and convalescent COVID-19 samples originated in the United States, Italy and Spain. T cells, B-cell-depleted T cells, or PBMCs provided the cDNA or gDNA that served as material.

Measured with immunoSEQ multiplex PCR; TCRdb has only the in-frame clones, and not every one. The sample consists of approximately 180,000 clones, over 75% of them appearing once. The V end was cut by 1 base, the J end by 4 bases, with 11 bases between. Germline values: CDR1 SGHVS, CDR2 FQNEAQ. CDR3 length: 15 residues. This receptor was obtained from a man between 60 and 75 years old with acute or convalescent COVID-19. The sequenced material came from peripheral blood. The chain recombines TRBV7-8 with TRBJ1-5, with D tentatively TRBD1 (6 bases). The DNA of the CDR3 is TGTGCCAGCAGCTTAGACAGGGAGAGAAATCAGCCCCAGCATTTT. Translating gives CASSLDRERNQPQHF.